This T cell receptor (beta chain) was recorded in a study of blood T cell repertoires in COVID-19. Trimming removed 3 bases at V and 3 bases at J, with 11 bases between. Germline-derived CDR1 and CDR2 are MNHEY and SMNVEV (reference sequence). CDR3 size: 14 residues. In this sample, this clone turned up once. Profiling relied on immunoSEQ multiplex PCR, and the TCRdb table lists in-frame clones only, not all of them. The sample holds over 100,000 clones, over 65% seen once. The clonotype comes from a woman aged 70-85 years with acute or convalescent COVID-19. The V call is TRBV27, the J call TRBJ2-5; tentatively, D is TRBD1 (7 bases). The specimen sequenced was peripheral blood. The CDR3 sequence: CASSFSGGKETQYF. The DNA for the CDR3 is TGTGCCAGCAGTTTTTCAGGGGGGAAAGAGACCCAGTACTTC.